A selection of T cell receptor beta chains follows, all from one sample in a study of cytomegalovirus exposure and HLA in healthy donors. The protocol was immunoSEQ multiplex PCR, while the TCRdb copy is restricted to in-frame clones and leaves out a portion. The repertoire includes under 150,000 clones, under 75% of them detected once, and roughly 2.5% sits in the top ten. The sample consisted of PBMCs. Receptors originate from a woman aged 40 to 50 in good health and CMV-seronegative. The CDR3 runs from the conserved cysteine through the conserved F or W. Each record gives: D gene, V gene, J gene, clone size, CDR3 DNA, CDR3 protein. D genes are given only for firm matches. For some rows the clone size is stated as once, few or many, or as a class when expanded; others skip it.

.,TRBV10-3,TRBJ1-1,.,TGTGCCATCAGTGAGTCCACAGGGTTTCGGACTGAAGCTTTCTTT,CAISESTGFRTEAFF
.,TRBV9,TRBJ1-1,.,TGTGCCAGCAGCGTAGGAGGGGGGGGGACTGAAGCTTTCTTT,CASSVGGGGTEAFF
.,TRBV15,TRBJ1-5,.,TGTGCCACCAGCAGAGATGGACTGAGTTATCAGCCCCAGCATTTT,CATSRDGLSYQPQHF
TRBD1,TRBV19,TRBJ1-5,.,TGTGCCAGTAGTCGGACAGGTTATAGCAATCAGCCCCAGCATTTT,CASSRTGYSNQPQHF
.,TRBV28,TRBJ2-1,.,TGTGCCACGGAGGGGCGGGGCCGAGTGAATGAGCAGTTCTTC,CATEGRGRVNEQFF
.,TRBV27,TRBJ1-1,.,TGTGCCAGCAGTCCTGGAGTGGCCAGCTCATCGATGAACACTGAAGCTTTCTTT,CASSPGVASSSMNTEAFF
.,TRBV27,TRBJ2-7,.,TGTGCCAGCAGTTTGACGGAAGGGGGCTACGAGCAGTACTTC,CASSLTEGGYEQYF
.,TRBV5-1,TRBJ2-7,.,TGCGCCAGCGGCCAGGGGGGCTTGGGTGAGCAGTACTTC,CASGQGGLGEQYF
.,TRBV6-6,TRBJ1-2,.,TGTGCCAGCAGTACCGGGGTCCTAAAACCGGGTGGCTACACCTTC,CASSTGVLKPGGYTF
TRBD1,TRBV4-2,TRBJ1-4,.,TGTGCCAGCAGCCAGATACAGGGGGCGCGTGAAAAACTGTTTTTT,CASSQIQGAREKLFF
TRBD1,TRBV7-9,TRBJ1-1,few,TGTGCCAGCACCCCCAGGGGGGCGAACACTGAAGCTTTCTTT,CASTPRGANTEAFF
TRBD1,TRBV2,TRBJ2-2,few,TGTGCCAGCAGTGCAGGGGGCGTTTCAAACACCGGGGAGCTGTTTTTT,CASSAGGVSNTGELFF
TRBD1,TRBV30,TRBJ1-6,few,TGTGCCTGGAGTGAACAGGGGAATTCACCCCTCCACTTT,CAWSEQGNSPLHF
.,TRBV7-9,TRBJ2-5,.,TGTGCCAGCAGCCAGGGCAGCTCCATACAAGAGACCCAGTACTTC,CASSQGSSIQETQYF
.,TRBV18,TRBJ1-1,.,TGTGCCAGCTCACCAGGGCAGCCGAACACTGAAGCTTTCTTT,CASSPGQPNTEAFF
.,TRBV6-1,TRBJ1-2,.,TGTGCCAGCAGTCGTCGCGAGAAGGGGGATGGCTACACCTTC,CASSRREKGDGYTF
.,TRBV7-8,TRBJ2-2,.,TGTGCCAGCAGCTTAGGCAGGGGGAACACCGGGGAGCTGTTTTTT,CASSLGRGNTGELFF
TRBD1,TRBV27,TRBJ2-5,few,TGTGCCAGCAGTTTCATGGGCCCGACAGGGGCCCAAGAGACCCAGTACTTC,CASSFMGPTGAQETQYF
.,TRBV7-3,TRBJ1-1,.,TGTGCCAGCAGCTTACGGGGTTCTAACACTGAAGCTTTCTTT,CASSLRGSNTEAFF
TRBD1,TRBV6-1,TRBJ1-6,few,TGTGCCAGCAGCAAAGACAGGGGGCTCTGGCCCCTCCACTTT,CASSKDRGLWPLHF
.,TRBV5-1,TRBJ1-1,once,TGCGCCAGCAGCCTGGGTATGGGCCGCGCGAACACTGAAGCTTTCTTT,CASSLGMGRANTEAFF
.,TRBV10-3,TRBJ1-5,few,TGTGCCATCAGTGGAAGTGACAGGTCTAGCAATCAGCCCCAGCATTTT,CAISGSDRSSNQPQHF
.,TRBV19,TRBJ1-5,few,TGTGCCAGCCGGGACACAACTTATCAGCCCCAGCATTTT,CASRDTTYQPQHF
TRBD2,TRBV2,TRBJ2-3,.,TGTGCCAGCAGCTCAGCGGGGGGCACAGATACGCAGTATTTT,CASSSAGGTDTQYF
.,TRBV16,TRBJ1-1,few,TGTGCCAGCAGCCGTACGACAGTGAACACTGAAGCTTTCTTT,CASSRTTVNTEAFF
TRBD1,TRBV4-2,TRBJ1-5,few,TGTGCCAGCAGCCAAATGGTACAGGGGATAAGCAATCAGCCCCAGCATTTT,CASSQMVQGISNQPQHF
.,TRBV5-5,TRBJ2-7,.,TGTGCCAGCAGTTATGCAGGAGCAGGGTACGAGCAGTACTTC,CASSYAGAGYEQYF
TRBD2,TRBV6-5,TRBJ2-7,.,TGTGCCAGCAGTTTGACTAGCGGGGGGTCCTCCTACGAGCAGTACTTC,CASSLTSGGSSYEQYF
TRBD2,TRBV30,TRBJ2-3,.,TGTGCCTGGAGTTCCGGACTAGCGGGGGGTACAGATACGCAGTATTTT,CAWSSGLAGGTDTQYF
.,TRBV19,TRBJ1-1,once,TGTGCCAGTAGTATATCACAGGGCTCGGGTGAAGCTTTCTTT,CASSISQGSGEAFF
.,TRBV7-9,TRBJ1-1,.,TGTGCCAGCAGCTTAGGGCCGGGGGGCGGGACTGAAGCTTTCTTT,CASSLGPGGGTEAFF
TRBD1,TRBV7-3,TRBJ1-4,few,TGTGCCAGCAGCTTAATGGGACAGAAAAATGAAAAACTGTTTTTT,CASSLMGQKNEKLFF
TRBD1,TRBV4-1,TRBJ1-1,.,TGCGCCAGCAGCCTGACGCCGGGACAGGGGAACACTGAAGCTTTCTTT,CASSLTPGQGNTEAFF
TRBD1,TRBV9,TRBJ2-2,.,TGTGCCAGCAGCGTAGGACAGGGAAACACCGGGGAGCTGTTTTTT,CASSVGQGNTGELFF
TRBD2,TRBV2,TRBJ2-2,.,TGTGCCAGCAGTACGGGGGGAGGCACCGGGGAGCTGTTTTTT,CASSTGGGTGELFF
TRBD1,TRBV30,TRBJ1-2,.,TGTGCCTGGCGCCGGGACAGCACAATTAACTATGGCTACACCTTC,CAWRRDSTINYGYTF
TRBD1,TRBV2,TRBJ1-1,.,TGTGCCAGCAGACTGGGACAGGGGTTTACTGAAGCTTTCTTT,CASRLGQGFTEAFF